This is a list of T cell receptor beta chains from one sample in a study. In TCRdb, the RT-PCR reads were re-called with MiXCR into one record per CDR3 protein. The top ten clones hold 3% to 4.5% of a sample with fewer than 800,000 distinct CDR3 sequences, 14% of them seen once. Sequencing was done on a sample of memory CD4+ T cells from blood. Receptors were obtained from a female donor in good health, serving as a healthy control. Each CDR3 is given with its conserved first and last residue. D genes are given only for firm matches. Expanded clones get a size class; other rows say once, few or many, or leave the size out.

length	V	D	size	J	CDR3	DNA
15	TRBV11-2	TRBD2	few	TRBJ2-2	CASSSGLAYTGELFF	TGTGCCAGCAGTTCGGGACTAGCCTACACCGGGGAGCTGTTTTTT
16	TRBV19	TRBD2	few	TRBJ2-3	CASSIAPTSGRDTQYF	TGTGCCAGTAGTATAGCTCCGACTAGCGGGAGAGATACGCAGTATTTT
12	TRBV9	NA	NA	TRBJ1-4	CASGQPNEKLFF	TGTGCCAGCGGACAGCCGAATGAAAAACTGTTTTTT
14	TRBV4-1	NA	many	TRBJ2-7	CASSRRDGSYEQYF	TGCGCCAGCAGCCGACGGGACGGCTCCTACGAGCAGTACTTC
15	TRBV7-8	TRBD1	NA	TRBJ2-7	CASMLSGTGAYEQYF	TGTGCCAGCATGTTATCCGGGACAGGAGCCTACGAGCAGTACTTC
17	TRBV5-1	TRBD2	NA	TRBJ2-1	CASSLPGTSGSYNEQFF	TGCGCCAGCAGCCTCCCCGGGACTAGCGGCTCCTACAATGAGCAGTTCTTC
13	TRBV7-3	NA	few	TRBJ2-7	CASSLYGPYEQYF	TGTGCCAGCAGCTTATACGGGCCATACGAGCAGTACTTC
13	TRBV6-5	NA	many	TRBJ1-4	CASRPGAGEKLFF	TGTGCCAGCCGTCCCGGGGCGGGTGAAAAACTGTTTTTT
14	TRBV10-2	TRBD1	NA	TRBJ2-5	CAKYTGGREETQYF	TGCGCCAAGTATACAGGGGGTAGAGAAGAGACCCAGTACTTC
16	TRBV28	TRBD1	few	TRBJ1-2	CASSSGTGVTNYGYTF	TGTGCCAGCAGTTCCGGGACAGGGGTGACTAACTATGGCTACACCTTC
12	TRBV11-2	NA	few	TRBJ1-2	CASSPVAYGYTF	TGTGCCAGCAGCCCCGTGGCCTATGGCTACACCTTC
11	TRBV29-1	NA	many	TRBJ1-3	CSVALGNTIYF	TGCAGCGTTGCACTTGGAAACACCATATATTTT
13	TRBV12-3/TRBV12-4	NA	NA	TRBJ1-1	CASSFLRTTEAFF	TGTGCCAGCAGTTTTCTAAGAACGACTGAAGCTTTCTTT
11	TRBV20-1	NA	few	TRBJ1-2	CSASAYEGYTF	TGCAGTGCTAGTGCGTATGAGGGCTACACCTTC
14	TRBV20-1	TRBD2	many	TRBJ2-1	CSALAGGPGNEQFF	TGCAGTGCCCTAGCGGGAGGGCCAGGCAATGAGCAGTTCTTC
16	TRBV6-2/TRBV6-3	TRBD2	NA	TRBJ2-1	CASAEGGLGIVNEQFF	TGTGCCAGCGCGGAGGGAGGGCTCGGGATAGTGAATGAGCAGTTCTTC
13	TRBV7-8	NA	many	TRBJ1-2	CASSLDRVDGYTF	TGTGCCAGCAGCTTAGACAGGGTGGATGGCTACACCTTC
13	TRBV12-3/TRBV12-4	TRBD1	few	TRBJ1-2	CASRPTGDGGYTF	TGTGCCAGCAGGCCAACAGGGGACGGTGGCTACACCTTC
13	TRBV4-3	NA	many	TRBJ1-2	CASSQDGNYGYTF	TGCGCCAGCAGCCAAGACGGGAACTATGGCTACACCTTC
17	TRBV4-3	NA	once	TRBJ2-1	CASSQRQGDNSYNEQFF	TGCGCCAGCAGCCAACGACAAGGGGATAACTCCTACAATGAGCAGTTCTTC